This T cell receptor beta chain was identified in a study of T cell repertoires in cytomegalovirus infection (dated by TCRdb to between 2018 and 2020). In the study overall: The HLA type of each donor mattered for the analysis, because public TCR beta signatures pointed to carriage of CMV infection along with the matching HLA type. General findings and caveats noted by the study authors: In both this cohort and an independent roughly 350-donor cohort, the cumulative frequency of public TCR beta family members distinguished carriers of CMV infection plus the relevant HLA type. The ex vivo response was dominated by HLA-C-restricted CMV-specific TCR beta clonotypes, and the single most frequent clonotype in two of eight donors was supplied by these HLA-C-restricted clonotypes.

In this sample, this clonotype turned up a few times. There is no known antigen for this receptor. No base quality information exists; no much larger clone differs at one position. For sequencing, an Illumina HiSeq 1500 was employed. The public sequencing data were trimmed at Q25 with fastp and processed into clonotypes with MiXCR by TCRdb, which kept only in-frame beta chains. Identical CDR3 protein sequences are pooled into one entry, listed with their most common genes and DNA. For this sample the table gives 400,000 to 550,000 distinct CDR3 sequences, of which roughly 10% were detected only once. More than 8.5% of the sample is in the top ten clones. The clonotype comes from a human donor in good health (CMV status not recorded). Some clones in this sample may be carry-over from other donors' samples. Sequencing was carried out using PBMCs.

The CDR3 reads CASRPTGANQPQHF. In nucleotides, the sequence is TGTGCCAGCAGACCTACAGGGGCCAATCAGCCCCAGCATTTT. Here the chain combines TRBV2 and TRBJ1-5; a stretch of 7 junction bases matches TRBD1. V trim: 6 bases; J trim: 3 bases; unmatched bases: 5. The CDR3 numbers 14 residues from cysteine through phenylalanine. The kept DNA is CDR3 alone, 42 bases in frame from the first base. From a lookup of the germline V gene, CDR1 and CDR2 are SNHLY and FYNNEI.